Described below is a single TCR beta chain sequence and its context. This specimen belongs to a study of cytomegalovirus exposure and HLA in healthy donors. Use of 60 Vbeta and 13 Jbeta primers characterized the PCR. Data came from immunoSEQ multiplex PCR; TCRdb stores just in-frame clones and leaves some out. This sample has 200,000 or so clones, with more than 65% found just once. J lost 8 bases, V lost 1 base, and 13 bases had no gene match. Germline assignment: CDR1 MGHDK and CDR2 SYGVNS. The CDR3 sequence is 16 residues long. Sample: PBMCs. The receptor was derived from a woman aged 25 to 39 in good health and CMV-seropositive. The genes are TRBV25-1 and TRBJ1-1, with 7 bases aligning to TRBD1. This chain's CDR3 is CASSEWGLTGTDEAFF. In DNA form, the CDR3 reads TGTGCCAGCAGTGAATGGGGCTTAACCGGGACAGACGAAGCTTTCTTT.